The source of this T cell receptor beta chain is a study of OX40 agonist ivuxolimab in advanced cancers. Method: immunoSEQ multiplex PCR; TCRdb's copy keeps in-frame clones and lacks some. Of tens of thousands of clones in the sample, around 94% were seen once. On this clone: The antigen is not known.

The CDR3 runs to 17 residues. J was trimmed by 2 bases and V by 1 base; bases with no gene match: 10. Germline loops: CDR1 MGHRA, CDR2 YSYEKL. Study outcomes and limitations: Determination of antigen specificity was not performed for the expanded peripheral T cells.

This rearrangement joins TRBV4-1 to TRBJ2-7, with 8 bases aligning to TRBD2. This material consisted of CD4+ or CD8+ T cells sorted from blood, taken in a trial of the OX40 agonist ivuxolimab. The clonotype was recovered from an adult with an advanced solid tumor such as melanoma, head and neck, liver or kidney cancer. The chain's CDR3 is CASSQVFAGGTAYEQYF. The CDR3 bases are TGCGCCAGCAGCCAAGTATTTGCGGGAGGTACCGCCTACGAGCAGTACTTC.